This paragraph covers one T cell receptor (beta chain) sequence. What it recognizes is unknown. The data were taken from a study of shared clonotypes between healthy human individuals. Study-level findings and limits: Estimated clonotype richness was generally higher in naive than memory subsets.

Clones were sequenced by immunoSEQ multiplex PCR, and TCRdb holds only the in-frame ones, with some missing. This sample yields about 800,000 clones, of which 96% are seen a single time; around 0.25% belongs to the top ten. Naive CD8 cells, CD45RO-negative and positively selected for CCR7, excluded terminally differentiated effector memory CD45RA+ cells. This CDR3 is 15 amino acids long. Germline CDR1 MGHRA, CDR2 YSYEKL. V was clipped by 0 bases and J by 3 bases, with 12 bases between them. This clonotype was sampled from a man younger than 40 in good health. The V call is TRBV4-1, the J call TRBJ2-7; D uncertain. Source material: naive CD8+ T cells sorted from blood. The CDR3 sequence: CASSQEPEQLYEQYF. The CDR3 DNA follows: TGCGCCAGCAGCCAAGAGCCGGAACAACTCTACGAGCAGTACTTC.